This T cell receptor (beta chain) was sequenced in a study of blood T cells in healthy people across ages. Study-wide background: The capture of about one barcoded beta molecule per two T cells was achieved by template switching.

It was with a sample-barcoded 5' primer and a J-beta primer mix that a second PCR of about 6 to 12 cycles was run. TCRdb fed the 5' RACE reads into MiXCR, producing one record per CDR3 protein. Among roughly 550,000 distinct CDR3 sequences listed, 24% were seen once. These data also featured in a second study, about T cells of mothers and their children.

This receptor was identified in a boy under 18 in good health. The sample comprised blood.

DNA of the CDR3: TGCGCCAGCAGCTTGGGACAGTACACAGATACGCAGTATTTT. Protein product: CASSLGQYTDTQYF. The rearrangement uses TRBV5-1 and TRBJ2-3; maybe TRBD1 (5 bases). Germline loops: CDR1 SGHRS, CDR2 YFSETQ. CDR3 length: 14 residues. The V end lost 0 bases, the J end lost 2 bases, and 7 bases lay between the germline ends.